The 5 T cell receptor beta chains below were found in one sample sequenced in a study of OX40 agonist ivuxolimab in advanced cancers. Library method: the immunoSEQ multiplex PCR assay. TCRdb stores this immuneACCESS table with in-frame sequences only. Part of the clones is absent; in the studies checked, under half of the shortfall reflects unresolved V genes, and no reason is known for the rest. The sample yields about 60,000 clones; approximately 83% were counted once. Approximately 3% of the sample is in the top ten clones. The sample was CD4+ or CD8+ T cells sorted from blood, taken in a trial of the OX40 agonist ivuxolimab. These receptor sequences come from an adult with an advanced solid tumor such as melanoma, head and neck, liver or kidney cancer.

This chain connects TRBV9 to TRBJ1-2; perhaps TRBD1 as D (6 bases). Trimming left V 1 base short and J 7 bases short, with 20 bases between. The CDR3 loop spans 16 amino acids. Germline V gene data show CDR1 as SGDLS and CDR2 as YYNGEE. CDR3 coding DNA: TGTGCCAGCAGCGTAACCCCCCGGGGCAGGGGATCTGGCTACACCTTC. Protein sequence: CASSVTPRGRGSGYTF.

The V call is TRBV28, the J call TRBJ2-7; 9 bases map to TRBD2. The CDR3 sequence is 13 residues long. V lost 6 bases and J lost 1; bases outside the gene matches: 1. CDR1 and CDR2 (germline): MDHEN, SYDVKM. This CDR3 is CASRTSGSYEQYF. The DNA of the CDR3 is TGTGCCAGCAGGACTAGCGGTTCCTACGAGCAGTACTTC.

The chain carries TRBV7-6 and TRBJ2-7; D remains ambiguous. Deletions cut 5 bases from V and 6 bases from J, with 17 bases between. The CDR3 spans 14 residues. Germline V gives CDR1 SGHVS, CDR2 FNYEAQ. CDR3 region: CASSQGPGPLEQYF. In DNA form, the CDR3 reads TGTGCCAGCAGCCAAGGCCCCGGGCCGCTCGAGCAGTACTTC.

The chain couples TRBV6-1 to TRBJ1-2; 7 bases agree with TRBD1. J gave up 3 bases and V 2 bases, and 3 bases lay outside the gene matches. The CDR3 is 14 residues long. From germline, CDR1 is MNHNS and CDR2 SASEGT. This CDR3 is CASSEQQGYYGYTF. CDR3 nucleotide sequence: TGTGCCAGCAGTGAACAACAGGGGTACTATGGCTACACCTTC.

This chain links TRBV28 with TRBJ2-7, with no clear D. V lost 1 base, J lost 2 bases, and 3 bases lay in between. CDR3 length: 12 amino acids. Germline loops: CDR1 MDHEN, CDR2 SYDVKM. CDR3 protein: CASSLLPYEQYF. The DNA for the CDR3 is TGTGCCAGCAGTTTATTGCCCTACGAGCAGTACTTC. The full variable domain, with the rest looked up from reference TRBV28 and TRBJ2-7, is DVKVTQSSRYLVKRTGEKVFLECVQDMDHENMFWYRQDPGLGLRLIYFSYDVKMKEKGDIPEGYSVSREKKERFSLILESASTNQTSMYLCASSLLPYEQYFGPGTRLTVT.